The T cell receptor (beta chain) described here comes from a study of blood T cells in healthy people across ages. Samples each yielded at least 6 micrograms of total RNA. Sample-barcoded 5' priming and a J-beta primer mix drove a second PCR of 7 to 11 cycles. TCRdb independently ran MiXCR on the 5' RACE reads; one entry per CDR3 protein. Of about 640,000 distinct CDR3 sequences listed, approximately 50% are singletons. Points on this clonotype: The antigen is not known.

Notes on the study in general: PBMCs went unsorted, and a conclusive naive versus antigen-experienced comparison was therefore prevented.

This sequence was found in a man between 60 and 70 years old in good health. Material: blood.

The CDR3 region has the DNA TGCGCCAGCAGTGTGCGGGGGGCGACTATGGATACGCAGTATTTT. Amino acids: CASSVRGATMDTQYF. The chain uses TRBV5-1 and TRBJ2-3, with 8 bases identical to TRBD2. The CDR3 runs to 15 residues. V lost 5 bases, J lost 6 bases, and 11 bases stayed unmatched. Germline V gene sequence: CDR1 SGHRS, CDR2 YFSETQ. Combining the CDR3 with reference TRBV5-1 and TRBJ2-3 gives the whole variable domain KAGVTQTPRYLIKTRGQQVTLSCSPISGHRSVSWYQQTPGQGLQFLFEYFSETQRNKGNFPGRFSGRQFSNSRSEMNVSTLELGDSALYLCASSVRGATMDTQYFGPGTRLTVL.